This entry is about one TCR beta chain. The source of the sample is a study of blood T cell repertoires in COVID-19. Study background: Both acute and convalescent COVID-19 samples were obtained from the United States, Italy and Spain. In each case, the material was cDNA or gDNA derived from T cells, B-cell-depleted T cells, or PBMCs.

V dropped 1 base and J dropped 7; count of bases not matched to a gene: 4. Germline V gene data show CDR1 as GTSNPN and CDR2 as SVGIG (reference sequence). The CDR3 has 13 residues. Here immunoSEQ multiplex PCR was the method, and the copy in TCRdb shows in-frame clones only, minus some. The table records a few hundred thousand clones, 80% to 90% of them present only once. Adults between about 18 and 95 years of age took part from under 30 US areas. Cohorts were assigned according to the clinical history that participants reported. Source material: PBMCs or T cells enriched from blood (not recorded which). This receptor was identified in an older woman who had recovered from COVID-19. V and J are TRBV30 and TRBJ1-5; 7 bases are shared with TRBD1. The CDR3 nucleotides read TGTGCCTGGAGTGGGAGGGGGCAACAGCCCCAGCATTTT. Its protein is CAWSGRGQQPQHF.